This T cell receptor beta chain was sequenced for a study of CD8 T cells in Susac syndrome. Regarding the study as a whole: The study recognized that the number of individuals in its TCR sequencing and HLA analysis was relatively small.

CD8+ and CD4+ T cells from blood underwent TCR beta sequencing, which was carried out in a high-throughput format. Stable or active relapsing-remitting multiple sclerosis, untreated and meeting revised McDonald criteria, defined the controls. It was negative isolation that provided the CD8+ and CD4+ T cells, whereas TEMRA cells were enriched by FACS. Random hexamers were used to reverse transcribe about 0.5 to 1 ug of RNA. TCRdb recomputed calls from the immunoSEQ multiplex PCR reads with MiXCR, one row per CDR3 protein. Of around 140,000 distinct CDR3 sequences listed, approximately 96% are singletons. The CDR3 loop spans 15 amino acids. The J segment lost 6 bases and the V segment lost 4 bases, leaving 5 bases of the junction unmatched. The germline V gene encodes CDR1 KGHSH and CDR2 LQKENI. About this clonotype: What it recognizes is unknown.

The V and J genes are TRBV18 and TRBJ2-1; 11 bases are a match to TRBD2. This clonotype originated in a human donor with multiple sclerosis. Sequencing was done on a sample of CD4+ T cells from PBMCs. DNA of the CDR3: TGTGCCAGCTCACTAACTAGCGGGAGTGGCAATGAGCAGTTCTTC. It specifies CASSLTSGSGNEQFF.